The 29 T cell receptor beta chains listed next were all sequenced from one sample in a study of cytomegalovirus exposure and HLA in healthy donors. Use of 60 Vbeta and 13 Jbeta primers characterized the PCR. Using immunoSEQ multiplex PCR, the repertoire was profiled, and TCRdb retains in-frame clones only, with some absent. The table shows around 99,000 clones, with 77% occurring only once. The sequencing sample was made of PBMCs. These receptors all come from a male donor in good health and CMV-seronegative.

The V gene is TRBV29-1, the J gene TRBJ1-2; D unclear. CDR3 size: 9 residues. The V end was cut by 4 bases, the J end by 14 bases, with 11 bases between. The germline CDR1 and CDR2 sequences are SQVTM and ANQGSEA. In DNA form, the CDR3 reads TGCAGCGTTGTTCCGGGTAAAACCTTC. This translates into CSVVPGKTF. Looking up the rest from reference TRBV29-1 and TRBJ1-2 gives the full variable domain: SAVISQKPSRDICQRGTSLTIQCQVDSQVTMMFWYRQQPGQSLTLIATANQGSEATYESGFVIDKFPISRPNLTFSTLTVSNMSPEDSSIYLCSVVPGKTFGSGTRLTVV.

The chain carries TRBV5-1 and TRBJ2-7; D is perhaps TRBD2 (5 bases). Deletions cut 4 bases from V and 6 bases from J, with 23 bases between. Per germline, CDR1 SGHRS and CDR2 YFSETQ. The length of the CDR3 is 16 residues. Here the CDR3 reads CASSKPVWGVQSEQYF. The CDR3 DNA sequence: TGCGCCAGCAGCAAACCGGTATGGGGAGTCCAGAGCGAGCAGTACTTC. The complete variable domain, with remaining parts taken from reference TRBV5-1 and TRBJ2-7, reads KAGVTQTPRYLIKTRGQQVTLSCSPISGHRSVSWYQQTPGQGLQFLFEYFSETQRNKGNFPGRFSGRQFSNSRSEMNVSTLELGDSALYLCASSKPVWGVQSEQYFGPGTRLTVT.

The chain uses TRBV27 and TRBJ2-5, with D uncertain. This CDR3 is 12 amino acids long. Trimming removed 5 bases at V and 9 bases at J, with 13 bases between. Germline V CDR1 and CDR2: MNHEY, SMNVEV (reference sequence). CDR3 in amino acids: CASSPNLAAQYF. CDR3 sequence (DNA): TGTGCCAGCAGTCCCAACCTGGCGGCCCAGTACTTC.

The chain recombines TRBV18 with TRBJ2-7, with TRBD1 as a possible D gene (6 bases). CDR1 KGHSH and CDR2 LQKENI come from the germline V gene. There are 13 residues in the CDR3. V gave up 3 bases and J gave up 6 bases, with 12 bases separating them. The CDR3 nucleotides read TGTGCCAGCTCACCGAACCTAGGGGGCGAGCAGTACTTC. Encoded protein: CASSPNLGGEQYF.

The genes are TRBV4-1 and TRBJ2-2; 9 positions match TRBD1. CDR3 length: 17 residues. Germline CDR1 reads MGHRA; CDR2 reads YSYEKL. J lost 2 bases, V lost 2 bases, and 6 bases had no gene match. The CDR3 here is CASSQLGTGRNTGELFF. CDR3 in DNA: TGCGCCAGCAGCCAACTTGGGACAGGGCGAAACACCGGGGAGCTGTTTTTT.

V is TRBV11-3 and J is TRBJ2-1; TRBD2 agrees at 13 bases. The junction had 13 bases not matched to a gene; V was cut back by 5 bases and J by 9 bases. Germline assignment: CDR1 SGHNT and CDR2 YENEEA. This CDR3 spans 17 amino acids. For the CDR3, the DNA is TGTGCCAGCAGCGTTAGGACTAGCGGGGGCAGGAGTGGTGAGCAGTTCTTC. This encodes CASSVRTSGGRSGEQFF.

This clone has a handful of counts. The same CDR3 also results from other DNA sequences found in this sample. In nucleotides, the CDR3 is TGCGCCAGCAGCTTGGATGGACAGGGACATCAGCCCCAGCATTTT. Translation: CASSLDGQGHQPQHF. The chain has TRBV5-1 and TRBJ1-5; 8 bases are a match to TRBD1. CDR3 length equals 15 residues. Germline V gives CDR1 SGHRS, CDR2 YFSETQ. V was pared by 0 bases and J by 5 bases, with 4 bases of the junction left unmatched.

The rearrangement joins TRBV6-6 to TRBJ2-7; D not resolved. Germline lookup yields CDR1 MNHNY and CDR2 SVGAGI (reference sequence). The V gene lost 5 bases and the J gene lost 0 bases, with 5 bases spanning the gap. The CDR3 length is 12 residues. The DNA of the CDR3 is TGTGCCAGCAGTCCTAGCTCCTACGAGCAGTACTTC. It codes for CASSPSSYEQYF.

The chain employs TRBV11-1 and TRBJ2-7, with TRBD1 as a possible D gene (6 bases). Trimming pared 7 bases from V and 0 bases from J, leaving 13 bases between. CDR1 and CDR2 (germline): SGHAT, FQDESV (reference sequence). The CDR3 runs 14 residues. CDR3 bases: TGTGCCAGCACCCACAGGGAAAGCTCCTACGAGCAGTACTTC. Translation: CASTHRESSYEQYF.

V and J are TRBV18 and TRBJ1-5; tentative D call: TRBD1 (5 bases). Trimming removed 4 bases at V and 0 bases at J, with 7 bases between. Germline values: CDR1 KGHSH, CDR2 LQKENI. The CDR3 runs to 14 residues. The CDR3 bases are TGTGCCAGCTCACAGGGGCATAGCAATCAGCCCCAGCATTTT. Its protein product is CASSQGHSNQPQHF.

V and J are TRBV28 and TRBJ1-3; D possibly corresponds to TRBD1 (6 bases). The germline V and J ends were trimmed by 6 bases and 4 bases, with 16 bases remaining between them. Per germline, CDR1 MDHEN and CDR2 SYDVKM. The CDR3 has 15 residues. Here the CDR3 reads CASSSRWQGGNTIYF. The CDR3 nucleotides are TGTGCCAGCAGCTCAAGGTGGCAGGGGGGAAACACCATATATTTT.

This clone has a single count. The CDR3 DNA is TGTGCCAGCAGCTCGGGAGGACAGGGGAAAGAGACCCAGTACTTC. It translates to CASSSGGQGKETQYF. The V and J genes are TRBV5-4 and TRBJ2-5; 9 positions agree with TRBD1. This CDR3 contains 15 residues. Germline values: CDR1 SGHNT, CDR2 YYREEE (reference sequence). V dropped 3 bases and J dropped 3; count of bases not matched to a gene: 6.

This chain joins TRBV9 and TRBJ1-3; D is undetermined. V was shortened by 0 bases and J by 2 bases, with 12 bases between the two germline ends. Per germline, CDR1 SGDLS and CDR2 YYNGEE. The CDR3 spans 16 residues. CDR3 in amino acids: CASSVGGTLTGNTIYF. The CDR3 DNA sequence: TGTGCCAGCAGCGTAGGAGGCACTTTGACTGGAAACACCATATATTTT.

J is TRBJ2-7 and V is TRBV11-3; 13 positions agree with TRBD2. Losses at the gene ends were 7 bases for V and 3 bases for J; bases not matched to a gene: 6. Germline values: CDR1 SGHNT, CDR2 YENEEA. This CDR3 contains 15 residues. The CDR3 DNA follows: TGTGCCAGCACCCCGGGACTAGCGGGGCACTACGAGCAGTACTTC. Protein: CASTPGLAGHYEQYF.

This chain links TRBV7-8 with TRBJ1-2; TRBD1 matches at 10 bases. Germline CDR1 and CDR2: SGHVS and FQNEAQ. V shed 4 bases, J shed 8 bases, and the junction held 7 bases outside the gene matches. The CDR3 runs 14 residues. CDR3 in amino acids: CASSYRDRGEGYTF. The DNA of the CDR3 is TGTGCCAGCAGCTACCGGGACAGGGGTGAAGGCTACACCTTC.

The chain employs TRBV7-8 and TRBJ2-1; a weak D match, TRBD2 (6 bases). Germline V gene sequence: CDR1 SGHVS, CDR2 FQNEAQ. CDR3 length equals 21 residues. Trimming stripped 3 bases from V and 0 bases from J, with 27 bases between. The CDR3 nucleotides are TGTGCCAGCAGCTTTCCCACAGTATGGGCGGGACGGCCTAGCTCCTACAATGAGCAGTTCTTC. Protein sequence: CASSFPTVWAGRPSSYNEQFF.

V usage is TRBV5-4 and J usage is TRBJ2-3, with 10 bases lining up with TRBD2. The CDR3 length is 17 residues. V lost 0 bases and J lost 1; bases outside the gene matches: 5. Germline V gene lookup returns CDR1 SGHNT and CDR2 YYREEE (reference sequence). Here the CDR3 reads CASSLVDLAGGTDTQYF. Written as DNA, the CDR3 is TGTGCCAGCAGCTTGGTGGATCTAGCGGGAGGCACAGATACGCAGTATTTT.

This rearrangement joins TRBV27 to TRBJ1-2; possible D gene TRBD1, 6 bases. V was pared by 0 bases and J by 4 bases, with 9 bases between. The CDR3 consists of 14 residues. Germline V gives CDR1 MNHEY, CDR2 SMNVEV (reference sequence). As DNA, the CDR3 is TGTGCCAGCAGTTTATCGGCAGGGGCCTATGGCTACACCTTC. Residues: CASSLSAGAYGYTF.

The chain joins TRBV30 to TRBJ2-5; D not certain. CDR1 and CDR2 from the germline V gene are GTSNPN and SVGIG (reference sequence). With 0 bases removed from V and 1 base from J, the gap between germline ends came to 3 bases. This CDR3 spans 12 amino acids. CDR3 protein: CAWSVIQETQYF. CDR3 bases: TGTGCCTGGAGTGTCATCCAAGAGACCCAGTACTTC. The whole variable domain, remainder taken from reference TRBV30 and TRBJ2-5, is SQTIHQWPATLVQPVGSPLSLECTVEGTSNPNLYWYRQAAGRGLQLLFYSVGIGQISSEVPQNLSASRPQDRQFILSSKKLLLSDSGFYLCAWSVIQETQYFGPGTRLLVL.

The chain uses TRBV28 and TRBJ1-2; 8 nucleotides align to TRBD1. The CDR3 sequence is 16 residues long. V lost 0 bases to trimming and J lost 0 bases; unmatched junction nucleotides: 3. Germline CDR1 MDHEN, CDR2 SYDVKM. The DNA for the CDR3 is TGTGCCAGCAGTTTATGGGGGACAGGAACTAACTATGGCTACACCTTC. Translating gives CASSLWGTGTNYGYTF.

The chain has TRBV4-1 and TRBJ2-1; the D gene is possibly TRBD2 (6 bases). CDR3 length: 14 amino acids. The V gene lost 6 bases and the J gene lost 3 bases, with 12 bases spanning the gap. Germline CDR1 and CDR2: MGHRA and YSYEKL. The CDR3 here is CASRTGGFYNEQFF. The CDR3 nucleotides are TGCGCCAGCAGAACCGGGGGATTCTACAATGAGCAGTTCTTC.

The rearrangement uses TRBV18 and TRBJ2-3, with 7 bases that match TRBD2. The germline V gene encodes CDR1 KGHSH and CDR2 LQKENI. The CDR3 is 17 residues long. After removal of 2 bases from V and 4 bases from J, the junction contained 12 bases not matched to a gene. The CDR3 bases are TGTGCCAGCTCACCAGCGACTAGCCGGAGGGGTCCAGATACGCAGTATTTT. This sequence encodes CASSPATSRRGPDTQYF.

The genes are TRBV30 and TRBJ1-2, with 7 bases identical to TRBD1. Germline CDR1 is GTSNPN and CDR2 is SVGIG (reference sequence). The CDR3 contains 14 residues. V was clipped by 2 bases and J by 5 bases; unmatched bases: 8. In DNA, the CDR3 is TGTGCCTGGAGTCCCCGAGACAGGGCATATGGCTACACCTTC. It yields the protein CAWSPRDRAYGYTF.

Only a few counts were recorded for this clone. V gene TRBV7-2 combines with J gene TRBJ1-2; 8 bases fit TRBD1. Germline V gene data show CDR1 as SGHTA and CDR2 as FQGNSA. The CDR3 extends over 17 amino acids. Trimming removed 4 bases from V and 7 bases from J; junction bases left unmatched: 17. DNA for the CDR3: TGTGCCAGCAGCTCGCGGGGAGGATCAGGGGGCGCAGGTGGCTACACCTTC. Amino acids: CASSSRGGSGGAGGYTF.

The chain has TRBV7-9 and TRBJ2-7; 13 bases match TRBD2. The ends lost 5 bases at V and 5 bases at J; junction bases unmatched: 6. The CDR3 is made up of 15 amino acids. Germline-derived CDR1 and CDR2 are SEHNR and FQNEAQ (reference sequence). In DNA, the CDR3 is TGTGCCAGCAGCGAGAGGACTAGCGGGAGTGACGAGCAGTACTTC. Translated: CASSERTSGSDEQYF.

This clone came up a few times. This chain uses TRBV11-3 with TRBJ1-2; TRBD1 matches at 7 bases. V shed 5 bases and J 5 bases; nucleotides not matched to a gene: 14. The CDR3 is made up of 16 amino acids. In germline, CDR1 is SGHNT, CDR2 YENEEA. As DNA, the CDR3 is TGTGCCAGCAGCCCGATAAAGGGGGCAGAACCTTATGGCTACACCTTC. Protein sequence: CASSPIKGAEPYGYTF.

The genes are TRBV4-2 and TRBJ1-1; a possible D gene is TRBD1 (5 bases). This CDR3 has 18 amino acids. Germline V lookup: CDR1 LGHNA, CDR2 YNFKEQ. The V gene lost 4 bases and the J gene lost 2 bases, with 23 bases spanning the gap. This chain's CDR3 is CASSPNSGGRRINTEAFF. DNA of the CDR3: TGTGCCAGCAGCCCCAACTCCGGGGGGAGAAGGATAAACACTGAAGCTTTCTTT.

The V call is TRBV5-4, the J call TRBJ2-7; D not certain. The CDR3 length is 12 residues. V was cut by 3 bases and J by 3 bases, with 7 bases left in between. Per germline, CDR1 SGHNT and CDR2 YYREEE (reference sequence). The CDR3 reads CASSSAGYEQYF. Written as DNA, the CDR3 is TGTGCCAGCAGCTCCGCCGGCTACGAGCAGTACTTC.

The chain links TRBV7-9 to TRBJ1-2; tentatively, D is TRBD1 (6 bases). Germline loops: CDR1 SEHNR, CDR2 FQNEAQ (reference sequence). The length of the CDR3 is 13 residues. Trimming took 3 bases from V and 4 from J, leaving 9 bases between them. The CDR3 here is CASSFDRTYGYTF. In DNA, the CDR3 is TGTGCCAGCAGCTTCGACAGGACCTATGGCTACACCTTC.